A single sample gave rise to the 9 T cell receptor beta chains below, sequenced in a study of blood T cell repertoires in COVID-19. The table came from immunoSEQ multiplex PCR; TCRdb's copy has only in-frame clones and leaves some out. The repertoire holds roughly 45,000 clones, with more than 85% as singletons. Sequencing was carried out using peripheral blood. These receptors all come from a man in his sixties with COVID-19, enrolled during active disease.

The rearrangement uses TRBV6-4 and TRBJ1-2; the match to TRBD1 covers 7 bases. The length of the CDR3 is 14 residues. V was clipped by 4 bases and J by 8 bases; unmatched bases: 10. CDR1 and CDR2 from the germline V gene are MRHNA and SNTAGT. CDR3 nucleotides: TGTGCCAGCAGTGCCGGGACAGCTGTAGGGGGCTACACCTTC. Protein product: CASSAGTAVGGYTF.

Points on this clone: This sample includes further DNA sequences coding for the same CDR3. The gene calls are TRBV5-1 and TRBJ2-1; 9 bases are shared with TRBD1. After removal of 8 bases from V and 4 bases from J, the junction contained 4 bases not matched to a gene. The germline gives CDR1 SGHRS, CDR2 YFSETQ. The CDR3 length is 13 residues. The CDR3 sequence: CASRDREYNEQFF. The CDR3 DNA reads as TGCGCCAGTCGGGACAGGGAATACAATGAGCAGTTCTTC.

The rearrangement links TRBV7-9 to TRBJ2-3, with D tentatively TRBD1 (5 bases). The CDR3 is 14 amino acids. The ends were cut back, 3 bases at V and 2 bases at J, with 9 bases in the middle. Germline V gene lookup returns CDR1 SEHNR and CDR2 FQNEAQ (reference sequence). The CDR3 DNA follows: TGTGCCAGCAGCTTGGGGCCTAACACAGATACGCAGTATTTT. Translating gives CASSLGPNTDTQYF.

The gene calls are TRBV7-2 and TRBJ2-2, with TRBD2 matching 8 bases. Germline V gene data show CDR1 as SGHTA and CDR2 as FQGNSA. This CDR3 has 18 residues. V lost 0 bases and J lost 6; bases outside the gene matches: 12. In DNA form, the CDR3 reads TGTGCCAGCAGCTTAGCATTCGTCAGCGGGAGAACATCCGGGGAGCTGTTTTTT. This sequence encodes CASSLAFVSGRTSGELFF.

The V and J genes are TRBV6-5 and TRBJ1-1, with D maybe TRBD1 (6 bases). The V gene's germline CDR1 is MNHEY and CDR2 SVGAGI. The V and J ends lost 4 bases and 8 bases respectively, with 20 bases between them. CDR3 length equals 15 residues. CDR3 amino acids: CASSSKSTGSSEAFF. The DNA for the CDR3 is TGTGCCAGCAGTTCCAAAAGCACAGGGTCTTCGGAAGCTTTCTTT.

V is TRBV3-1 (or the pseudogene TRBV3-2) and J is TRBJ1-2; D uncertain. Trimming stripped 4 bases from V and 5 bases from J, with 11 bases between. The CDR3 is 13 residues long. Germline V CDR1 and CDR2: LGHDT, YNNKEL (reference sequence). The CDR3 is CASSLTPSYGYTF. The DNA for the CDR3 is TGTGCCAGCAGCCTTACTCCCTCATATGGCTACACCTTC.

The chain couples TRBV28 to TRBJ1-2, with 8 bases matching TRBD1. This CDR3 has 15 amino acids. J gave up 3 bases and V 4 bases, and 7 bases lay outside the gene matches. The germline V gene encodes CDR1 MDHEN and CDR2 SYDVKM. CDR3 nucleotides: TGTGCCAGCAGTTCAGGGGGCTCACGATACTATGGCTACACCTTC. Its protein product is CASSSGGSRYYGYTF.

This clone was counted a single time. The gene calls are TRBV3-1 (or the pseudogene TRBV3-2) and TRBJ1-3, with D hard to call. The germline CDR1 and CDR2 sequences are LGHDT and YNNKEL (reference sequence). This CDR3 spans 15 amino acids. The V and J ends lost 3 bases and 0 bases respectively, with 9 bases between them. The CDR3, as DNA: TGTGCCAGCAGCCAGGGCAGCCTCTCTGGAAACACCATATATTTT. Its protein product is CASSQGSLSGNTIYF.

CDR3 sequence reads: CSPAGPQHF. For the CDR3, the DNA is TGCAGCCCCGCAGGGCCCCAGCATTTT. This chain uses TRBV29-1 with TRBJ1-5; D is uncertain. Germline loops: CDR1 SQVTM, CDR2 ANQGSEA. Deletions cut 8 bases from V and 9 bases from J, with 8 bases between. The CDR3 has 9 residues. Combining the CDR3 with reference TRBV29-1 and TRBJ1-5 gives the whole variable domain SAVISQKPSRDICQRGTSLTIQCQVDSQVTMMFWYRQQPGQSLTLIATANQGSEATYESGFVIDKFPISRPNLTFSTLTVSNMSPEDSSIYLCSPAGPQHFGDGTRLSIL.